This TCR beta chain was identified in a study of cytomegalovirus exposure and HLA in healthy donors. Study information: Among the 400 or so donors who were genotyped, approximately 84% fell in the genetic ancestry cluster that is associated with self-reported Caucasian donors.

V was clipped by 4 bases and J by 5 bases; unmatched bases: 6. Germline V gene sequence: CDR1 SGHRS, CDR2 YFSETQ. The CDR3 is 13 residues long. PCR was performed using 60 Vbeta and 13 Jbeta primers. The method was immunoSEQ multiplex PCR; TCRdb's version includes in-frame clones alone and lacks a portion of them. The data show approximately 140,000 clones, 79% seen once. Points from the study as a whole: Reportedly, diagnosis of cytomegalovirus status by the classifier showed high specificity and sensitivity.

This clone was seen a few times. Its antigen is as yet unknown. Sequences were obtained from PBMCs. V usage is TRBV5-1 and J usage is TRBJ2-7; 7 nucleotides agree with TRBD2. The sequence was collected from a man aged 50 to 59 in good health and CMV-seropositive. The CDR3 nucleotides read TGCGCCAGCAGCGCCTGGGGGGGAGACGAGCAGTACTTC. Amino acids: CASSAWGGDEQYF.